The rows below give T cell receptor beta chains drawn from one sample of a study. One entry per CDR3 protein results from TCRdb running MiXCR on the 5' RACE reads. The sample includes about 60,000 distinct CDR3 sequences, under 35% of them seen just once. The sample comprised tumor-infiltrating naive CD4+ T cells sorted from the breast tumor. Source of these receptors: a female donor with breast cancer. Both conserved end residues are part of each CDR3. Each record gives: clone size, J gene, D gene, V gene, CDR3 DNA, CDR3 protein. The D gene is left open where the match is weak. Where a row states a size, it is once, few, many or the class of an expanded clone; other rows omit it.

>-|TRBJ1-2|-|TRBV6-6
TGTGCCAGTGTTTTAGGGGATTTTGACTATGGCTACACCTTC
CASVLGDFDYGYTF
>-|TRBJ1-1|-|TRBV6-5
TGTGCCAGCAGTTCCCATCTGGTGGGTGGTTTCACTGAAGCTTTCTTT
CASSSHLVGGFTEAFF
>many|TRBJ2-7|-|TRBV29-1
TGCAGCGTTGACTCAGGACAGTCCTACGAGCAGTACTTC
CSVDSGQSYEQYF
>-|TRBJ2-3|TRBD2|TRBV7-2
TGTGCCAGCAGCCCTAGGACTAGCGGGAGGACAGGTACGCAGTATTTT
CASSPRTSGRTGTQYF
>many|TRBJ2-3|-|TRBV10-3
TGTGCCATCAGTGGCTCGGGAACTACAGATACGCAGTATTTT
CAISGSGTTDTQYF
>-|TRBJ2-1|-|TRBV12-3/TRBV12-4
TGTGCCAGCGGAAGGGATCTGAACACTGAGCAGTTCTTC
CASGRDLNTEQFF
>few|TRBJ1-2|-|TRBV29-1
TGCAGCGTTGGTCGGGACACCTCTACAAGCTACACCTTC
CSVGRDTSTSYTF
>medium-sized|TRBJ1-1|TRBD1|TRBV30
TGTGCCTACAACAATGACAGGGGGATGAACACTGAAGCTTTCTTT
CAYNNDRGMNTEAFF
>many|TRBJ2-1|-|TRBV28
TGTGCCAGCAGTCCAGGACAGATACCGTACAATGAGCAGTTCTTC
CASSPGQIPYNEQFF
>-|TRBJ2-6|-|TRBV7-3
TGTGCCAGCGCAAAAGGACGAAACTCTGGGGCCAACGTCCTGACTTTC
CASAKGRNSGANVLTF
>few|TRBJ2-7|TRBD1|TRBV5-1
TGCGCCAGCAGCCCTGGACAGGTTTCCTACGAGCAGTACTTC
CASSPGQVSYEQYF
>-|TRBJ2-3|TRBD2|TRBV5-1
TGTGCCAGAAGCAGCGGACTAGCCGCTCGTTCTTCCGATACGCAGTATTTT
CARSSGLAARSSDTQYF
>once|TRBJ2-3|-|TRBV20-1
TGCAGTGCTAGCCCTGCGACCGATACGCAGTATTTT
CSASPATDTQYF
>few|TRBJ1-4|-|TRBV20-1
TGCAGTGCTAGCTATAGGGGGGGTTCTAATGAAAAACTGTTTTTT
CSASYRGGSNEKLFF
>many|TRBJ2-5|TRBD1|TRBV5-1
TGCGCCAGCAGCTTGAGGACAGGGGGCGCAGAGACCCAGTACTTC
CASSLRTGGAETQYF
>-|TRBJ2-7|TRBD1|TRBV7-9
TGTGCCAGCAGCTCTACGAGAGGAGGGGACAGGGCGGTCCACGAGCAGTACTTC
CASSSTRGGDRAVHEQYF
>few|TRBJ2-1|-|TRBV5-4
TGTGCCAGCAGCTTGGCCGGGTTATACAATGAGCAGTTCTTC
CASSLAGLYNEQFF
>-|TRBJ1-1|TRBD1|TRBV6-5
TGTGCCAGCAGTTACTTTCCCTCGACAGGGAGCACTGAAGCTTTCTTT
CASSYFPSTGSTEAFF
>few|TRBJ1-5|-|TRBV4-3
TGCGCCAGCAGCCAAGATATAGGACAGCCCCAGCATTTT
CASSQDIGQPQHF
>-|TRBJ1-1|TRBD1|TRBV28
TGTGCCAGCAGGACAGGGGGCACTGAAGCTTTCTTT
CASRTGGTEAFF
>few|TRBJ2-7|TRBD2|TRBV7-2
TGTGCCAGCAGCTTACTTAGCGGGAGAAGTCCGGGAACTTCGAGGGAGCAGTACTTC
CASSLLSGRSPGTSREQYF
>few|TRBJ2-5|-|TRBV15
TGTGCCACCAGCAGAGATCCCAGCGCCCAAGAGACCCAGTACTTC
CATSRDPSAQETQYF
>few|TRBJ2-1|-|TRBV5-1
TGCGCCAGCCAGGGACCGGGTGACAATGAGCAGTTCTTC
CASQGPGDNEQFF
>-|TRBJ1-1|TRBD1|TRBV7-6
TGTGCCAGCAGCTCTTTAGACAGGGCGGACACTGAAGCTTTCTTT
CASSSLDRADTEAFF
>few|TRBJ2-7|-|TRBV5-6
TGTGCCAGCAGCTCCACAGTGGACCTCTTCTACGAGCAGTACTTC
CASSSTVDLFYEQYF
>few|TRBJ2-1|-|TRBV2
TGTGCCAGCAGTTACCTACAGGTCGATGAGCAGTTCTTC
CASSYLQVDEQFF
>-|TRBJ1-5|-|TRBV7-8
TGTGCCAGCAGCTTATTCGGGAGAGATCAGCCCCAGCATTTT
CASSLFGRDQPQHF